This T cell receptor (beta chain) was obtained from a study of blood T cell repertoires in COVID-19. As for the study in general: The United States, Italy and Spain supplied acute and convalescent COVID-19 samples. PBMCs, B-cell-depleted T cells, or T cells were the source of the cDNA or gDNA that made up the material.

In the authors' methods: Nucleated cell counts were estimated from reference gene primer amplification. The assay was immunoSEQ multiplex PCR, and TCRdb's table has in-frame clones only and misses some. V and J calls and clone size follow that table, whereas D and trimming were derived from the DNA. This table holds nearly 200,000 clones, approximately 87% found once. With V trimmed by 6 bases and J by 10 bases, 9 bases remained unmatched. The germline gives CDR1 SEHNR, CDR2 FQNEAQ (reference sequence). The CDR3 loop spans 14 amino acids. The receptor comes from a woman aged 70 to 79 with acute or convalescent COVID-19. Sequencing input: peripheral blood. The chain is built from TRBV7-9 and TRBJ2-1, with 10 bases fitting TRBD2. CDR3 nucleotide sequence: TGTGCCAGCAGGAATAGCGGGGGGCGGGGAGAGCAGTTCTTC. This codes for CASRNSGGRGEQFF.